This entry lists 24 T cell receptor beta chains sequenced from one sample in a study of shared clonotypes between healthy human individuals (dated by TCRdb to about 2020). The library came from the immunoSEQ multiplex PCR assay. TCRdb's version of the immuneACCESS table is confined to in-frame rearrangements and falls short of the full clone set. An unresolved V gene accounts for under half of the shortfall where checked; the remainder is of unknown origin. This sample holds about 490,000 clones; less than 80% were observed only once. The ten most abundant clones make up 13% of the sample. The sequenced sample consisted of PBMCs. These receptors all come from a woman in her forties in good health. Some clones in this sample may be carry-over from other donors' samples.

This clone was observed once. The genes are TRBV29-1 and TRBJ2-3; the match to TRBD2 covers 13 bases. J was trimmed by 0 bases and V by 4 bases; bases with no gene match: 4. Germline CDR1 SQVTM, CDR2 ANQGSEA. The length of the CDR3 is 16 residues. CDR3 sequence: CSVAGTSGASTDTQYF. Here the CDR3 DNA reads TGCAGCGTTGCTGGGACTAGCGGGGCTAGCACAGATACGCAGTATTTT.

As concerns this clone: A far larger clone lies a single base away; this is likely a read error. The CDR3 is CASTLRGAGTEAFF. The CDR3 DNA is TGCGCCAGCACCCTACGGGGGGCTGGGACTGAAGCTTTCTTT. The chain has TRBV4-1 and TRBJ1-1, with D possibly matching TRBD1 (6 bases). CDR1 MGHRA and CDR2 YSYEKL come from the germline V gene. Trimming removed 7 bases from V and 5 bases from J, with 17 bases in between. The CDR3 sequence is 14 residues long.

The rearrangement joins TRBV2 to TRBJ2-4; 9 bases align to TRBD1. This CDR3 region has 17 residues. V was clipped by 8 bases and J by 3 bases; unmatched bases: 14. Germline values: CDR1 SNHLY, CDR2 FYNNEI. CDR3 residues: CASGWTGVASDKNIQYF. CDR3 DNA: TGTGCCAGCGGCTGGACAGGGGTCGCGTCGGACAAAAACATTCAGTACTTC.

Comments on this clone: Other DNA sequences from this sample encode an identical CDR3 as well. The chain combines TRBV9 with TRBJ2-3; D remains unclear. CDR1 is SGDLS and CDR2 is YYNGEE in the germline V gene. CDR3 size: 15 residues. Between the trimmed V and J ends, which lost 0 bases and 0 bases, there was a span of 8 bases. The CDR3 DNA reads as TGTGCCAGCAGCGTAGCGGGTCTTAGCACAGATACGCAGTATTTT. The encoded protein is CASSVAGLSTDTQYF.

The chain joins TRBV4-3 to TRBJ2-1; TRBD2 matches at 9 bases. This CDR3 has 18 residues. The germline gives CDR1 LGHNA, CDR2 YSLEER. Losses at the gene ends were 0 bases for V and 5 bases for J; bases not matched to a gene: 11. The CDR3 sequence is CASSQDRSGRRLDNEQFF. The CDR3 DNA sequence: TGCGCCAGCAGCCAAGATCGGAGCGGGAGGAGGTTGGACAATGAGCAGTTCTTC.

This clone was found a few times. J is TRBJ2-2 and V is TRBV28; the D is unclear. Deletions cut 6 bases from V and 6 bases from J, with 17 bases between. Germline V gives CDR1 MDHEN, CDR2 SYDVKM. The CDR3 runs to 15 residues. The CDR3 reads CASSRVGLRPGELFF. CDR3 nucleotide sequence: TGTGCCAGCAGCCGCGTGGGATTAAGGCCCGGGGAGCTGTTTTTT. Looking up the rest from reference TRBV28 and TRBJ2-2 gives the full variable domain: DVKVTQSSRYLVKRTGEKVFLECVQDMDHENMFWYRQDPGLGLRLIYFSYDVKMKEKGDIPEGYSVSREKKERFSLILESASTNQTSMYLCASSRVGLRPGELFFGEGSRLTVL.

The rearrangement joins TRBV29-1 to TRBJ2-1, with 7 bases identical to TRBD2. CDR1 and CDR2 from the germline V gene are SQVTM and ANQGSEA. The trim removed 2 bases at V and 7 bases at J, leaving 8 bases unmatched. This CDR3 region has 14 residues. The CDR3 sequence: CSVERDGRKNEQFF. CDR3 coding DNA: TGCAGCGTTGAAAGGGACGGGAGGAAGAATGAGCAGTTCTTC.

On this clone itself: This may stem from a read error, because a much larger clone lies one nucleotide away. The rearrangement joins TRBV5-1 to TRBJ2-7, with D perhaps being TRBD1 or TRBD2 (5 bases each). The V and J ends lost 1 base and 7 bases respectively, with 24 bases between them. Germline V gene sequence: CDR1 SGHRS, CDR2 YFSETQ. The length of the CDR3 is 17 residues. CDR3 sequence (DNA): TGCGCCAGCAGCTTGTGGGGCGGACGGGGTCTGGGGGAGGAGCAGTACTTC. This gives the protein CASSLWGGRGLGEEQYF. The complete variable domain, with remaining parts taken from reference TRBV5-1 and TRBJ2-7, reads KAGVTQTPRYLIKTRGQQVTLSCSPISGHRSVSWYQQTPGQGLQFLFEYFSETQRNKGNFPGRFSGRQFSNSRSEMNVSTLELGDSALYLCASSLWGGRGLGEEQYFGPGTRLTVT.

The genes are TRBV4-1 and TRBJ2-7, with 7 positions matching TRBD1. V was clipped by 0 bases and J by 2 bases; unmatched bases: 10. This CDR3 has 17 residues. CDR1 is MGHRA, CDR2 YSYEKL, per germline. For the CDR3, the DNA is TGCGCCAGCAGCCAAGACTCAGGTAGGGGGCGCACCTACGAGCAGTACTTC. It is translated as CASSQDSGRGRTYEQYF.

The CDR3 loop is CASSLVLQGQPQHF. CDR3 in DNA: TGTGCCAGCAGCTTGGTACTTCAGGGTCAGCCCCAGCATTTT. The chain couples TRBV5-8 to TRBJ1-5; possible D gene TRBD1, 5 bases. The CDR3 is 14 amino acids. Germline values: CDR1 SGHTS, CDR2 YDEGEE. Trimming shortened V by 0 bases and J by 6 bases, and 10 bases separated the two germline ends. The full variable domain, rest sourced from reference TRBV5-8 and TRBJ1-5, is EAGVTQSPTHLIKTRGQQATLRCSPISGHTSVYWYQQALGLGLQFLLWYDEGEERNRGNFPPRFSGRQFPNYSSELNVNALELEDSALYLCASSLVLQGQPQHFGDGTRLSIL.

Here the CDR3 DNA reads TGTGCCAGCAGCTTAGTAGATGGGACCGGGGCCAACGTCCTGACTTTC. Translation: CASSLVDGTGANVLTF. V is TRBV7-8 and J is TRBJ2-6, with D perhaps matching TRBD1 or TRBD2 (5 bases each). The V end lost 1 base, the J end lost 4 bases, and 11 bases lay between the germline ends. The germline CDR1 and CDR2 sequences are SGHVS and FQNEAQ. This CDR3 is built from 16 residues.

Comments on this clone: Other DNA sequences of this sample code for an identical CDR3. The rearrangement uses TRBV18 and TRBJ2-5, with D hard to call. The CDR3 has 15 amino acids. Germline assignment: CDR1 KGHSH and CDR2 LQKENI. V dropped 2 bases and J dropped 3 bases, with 13 bases sitting between them. CDR3 sequence (DNA): TGTGCCAGCTCACCAGGTCGCACCGCGGAAGAGACCCAGTACTTC. It yields the protein CASSPGRTAEETQYF.

The chain joins TRBV6-7 to TRBJ2-7; D perhaps matches TRBD2 (6 bases). TRBV6-7 qualifies as an ORF whose function is uncertain. The V end lost 10 bases, the J end lost 0 bases, and 16 bases lay between the germline ends. This CDR3 comprises 14 residues. CDR3 coding DNA: TGTGCCAACCATGAAGGAGGGAGCTCCTACGAGCAGTACTTC. Protein sequence: CANHEGGSSYEQYF.

CDR3 region: CASTDRGGTEAFF. The CDR3, as DNA: TGTGCCAGTACCGACCGAGGTGGGACTGAAGCTTTCTTT. V gene TRBV19 combines with J gene TRBJ1-1; D gene unclear. The ends were cut back, 7 bases at V and 5 bases at J, with 14 bases in the middle. This CDR3 spans 13 amino acids. From germline, CDR1 is LNHDA and CDR2 SQIVND (reference sequence).

The J gene is TRBJ1-2, the V gene TRBV7-9, with TRBD1 matching 8 bases. Germline CDR1 SEHNR, CDR2 FQNEAQ (reference sequence). Losses at the gene ends were 5 bases for V and 0 bases for J; bases not matched to a gene: 8. This CDR3 is built from 16 residues. In DNA form, the CDR3 reads TGTGCCAGCAGCCAGACAGGGGACTCAGCTAACTATGGCTACACCTTC. It specifies CASSQTGDSANYGYTF.

This clone was detected a few times. The sample has other DNA sequences that encode this CDR3 too. The chain joins TRBV28 to TRBJ1-4, with 11 nucleotides matching TRBD1. The V and J ends lost 4 bases and 7 bases, in that order; junction bases with no gene match: 5. The CDR3 runs 15 residues. CDR1 and CDR2 from the germline V gene are MDHEN and SYDVKM. DNA of the CDR3: TGTGCCAGCAGTTCTCCGGGACAGGGGGGTGAAAAACTGTTTTTT. It encodes CASSSPGQGGEKLFF. Full variable domain (missing parts from reference TRBV28 and TRBJ1-4): DVKVTQSSRYLVKRTGEKVFLECVQDMDHENMFWYRQDPGLGLRLIYFSYDVKMKEKGDIPEGYSVSREKKERFSLILESASTNQTSMYLCASSSPGQGGEKLFFGSGTQLSVL.

This chain connects TRBV14 to TRBJ2-7, with 9 bases aligning to TRBD1. V shed 5 bases, J shed 6 bases, and the junction held 8 bases outside the gene matches. Germline assignment: CDR1 SGHDN and CDR2 FVKESK. CDR3 length equals 14 residues. CDR3 sequence: CASSAWDRVAEQYF. CDR3 sequence (DNA): TGTGCCAGCAGCGCCTGGGACAGGGTGGCCGAGCAGTACTTC.

The chain uses TRBV5-1 and TRBJ1-1, with 7 bases identical to TRBD1. The CDR3 runs 15 residues. The V gene's germline CDR1 is SGHRS and CDR2 YFSETQ. V shed 0 bases and J 5 bases; nucleotides not matched to a gene: 7. CDR3 in DNA: TGCGCCAGCAGCTTGGAGGCAGGGGGTTTTACTGAAGCTTTCTTT. This translates into CASSLEAGGFTEAFF. The full variable domain, with the rest looked up from reference TRBV5-1 and TRBJ1-1, is KAGVTQTPRYLIKTRGQQVTLSCSPISGHRSVSWYQQTPGQGLQFLFEYFSETQRNKGNFPGRFSGRQFSNSRSEMNVSTLELGDSALYLCASSLEAGGFTEAFFGQGTRLTVV.

Concerning this clone: Just one base apart from a much larger clone, this may be a read error. The V and J genes are TRBV7-9 and TRBJ2-1; possibly TRBD2 for D (6 bases). Germline V gene data show CDR1 as SEHNR and CDR2 as FQNEAQ (reference sequence). The CDR3 is 12 amino acids. The ends were cut back, 5 bases at V and 7 bases at J, with 9 bases in the middle. CDR3 in amino acids: CASSPSGNEQFF. In nucleotides, the CDR3 is TGTGCCAGCAGCCCCAGCGGGAATGAGCAGTTCTTC.

The chain joins TRBV10-2 to TRBJ2-7; D uncertain. Germline values: CDR1 WSHSY, CDR2 SAAADI. This CDR3 is 11 amino acids long. V was trimmed by 7 bases and J by 1 base, leaving 5 bases between them. The CDR3 here is CASTASYEQYF. The CDR3 coding sequence is TGCGCCAGCACCGCGTCCTACGAGCAGTACTTC.

This chain connects TRBV19 to TRBJ2-7, with 9 bases aligning to TRBD1. The junction had 9 bases not matched to a gene; V was cut back by 6 bases and J by 0 bases. Germline V gene data show CDR1 as LNHDA and CDR2 as SQIVND (reference sequence). This CDR3 has 16 residues. The CDR3 loop reads CASSLTGGAHSYEQYF. In DNA, the CDR3 is TGTGCCAGTAGCCTTACAGGGGGCGCCCACTCCTACGAGCAGTACTTC.

The V call is TRBV19, the J call TRBJ1-1; TRBD1 is a possible D gene (5 bases). Germline V gene data show CDR1 as LNHDA and CDR2 as SQIVND (reference sequence). This CDR3 comprises 15 residues. Trimming shortened V by 1 base and J by 0 bases, and 9 bases separated the two germline ends. Here the CDR3 reads CASSIVPGMNTEAFF. CDR3 coding DNA: TGTGCCAGTAGTATAGTGCCAGGGATGAACACTGAAGCTTTCTTT. Filled out from reference TRBV19 and TRBJ1-1, the complete variable domain reads DGGITQSPKYLFRKEGQNVTLSCEQNLNHDAMYWYRQDPGQGLRLIYYSQIVNDFQKGDIAEGYSVSREKKESFPLTVTSAQKNPTAFYLCASSIVPGMNTEAFFGQGTRLTVV.

The chain links TRBV15 to TRBJ1-4; weak D call: TRBD1 (5 bases). CDR3 length equals 14 residues. Germline lookup yields CDR1 LNHNV and CDR2 YYDKDF (reference sequence). V was cut by 8 bases and J by 0 bases, with 10 bases left in between. CDR3 loop: CATGGRTTNEKLFF. CDR3 nucleotides: TGTGCCACCGGGGGACGGACAACTAATGAAAAACTGTTTTTT.

The chain recombines TRBV28 with TRBJ1-5; D unresolved. V lost 3 bases and J 6 bases, leaving 18 bases between the germline ends. This CDR3 contains 16 residues. The V gene's germline CDR1 is MDHEN and CDR2 SYDVKM. The CDR3 DNA is TGTGCCAGCAGTTTTAGCTCGGGAGGGTTAAGTCAGCCCCAGCATTTT. Translation gives CASSFSSGGLSQPQHF. Full variable domain (remainder filled in from reference TRBV28 and TRBJ1-5): DVKVTQSSRYLVKRTGEKVFLECVQDMDHENMFWYRQDPGLGLRLIYFSYDVKMKEKGDIPEGYSVSREKKERFSLILESASTNQTSMYLCASSFSSGGLSQPQHFGDGTRLSIL.